The source of this T cell receptor (beta chain) is a study of OX40 agonist ivuxolimab in advanced cancers. Study as a whole: Every 2 weeks, ivuxolimab was infused into the patients intravenously at between 0.01 and 10 mg/kg. Those enrolled were around 87% male, with a mean age of about 66 years and ages from roughly 20 to 85.

This CDR3 comprises 13 residues. In germline, CDR1 is SGHAT, CDR2 FQNNGV. V lost 1 base and J lost 11, with 14 bases in between. Some clones are missing from TCRdb's copy, which holds only in-frame ones; the method was immunoSEQ multiplex PCR. The data contain roughly 77,000 clones, just under 95% of them seen just once; the ten biggest clones take up 8% to 13%. A note on this clone: Its antigen is as yet unknown.

Study-wide results and limits: Among the lowest peripheral clonal expansion occurred in 0.1-3.0 mg/kg partial responders. CD8+ T cells (on average) carried more expanded clones than CD4+ T cells.

The source is an adult with an advanced solid tumor such as melanoma, head and neck, liver or kidney cancer. The sample here was CD4+ or CD8+ T cells sorted from blood, taken in a trial of the OX40 agonist ivuxolimab. This chain uses TRBV11-2 with TRBJ1-1; D uncertain. The CDR3: CASSLGPYLEAFF. CDR3 coding DNA: TGTGCCAGCAGCTTAGGCCCTTATTTGGAGGCTTTCTTT.